This entry is about one TCR beta chain. Its antigen is unknown. The record originates from a study of T cell repertoires in cytomegalovirus infection. The wider study: In public TCR beta signatures, there were indications of both CMV infection and matching HLA type.

Study-level findings and limits: Of the TCR beta families, the public ones yielded a cumulative frequency that identified carriers of CMV plus the relevant HLA. Across the ex vivo response, the dominant clonotypes were HLA-C-restricted CMV-specific TCR beta clonotypes.

TCRdb processed the reads anew with MiXCR; each CDR3 protein has one entry. The sample consists of nearly 650,000 distinct CDR3 sequences, 20% to 30% of them appearing once. Germline V gene sequence: CDR1 SGHVS, CDR2 FNYEAQ. The CDR3 length is 13 residues. Trimming took off 1 base at V and 13 bases at J, with 14 bases between the two ends. This chain joins TRBV7-6 and TRBJ2-1; D may be TRBD1 (6 bases). The source is a human donor in good health (CMV status not recorded). Some clones in this sample may be carry-over from other donors' samples. Sequences were obtained from CD8+ T cells from PBMCs. The CDR3 nucleotides are TGTGCCAGCAGCTTAGGCGGGCAGGGGATCCAGTTCTTC. As protein: CASSLGGQGIQFF.